The 27 T cell receptor beta chains below all came from one sample that was sequenced in a study of blood T cell repertoires in COVID-19 (dated by TCRdb to between 2020 and 2021). The library was made by the immunoSEQ multiplex PCR assay. TCRdb provides this immuneACCESS table in a form limited to in-frame rearrangements. Some clones are lacking; in checked studies, under half of them reflect an unresolved V gene, and why the rest are absent is not known. The sample yields some 220,000 clones; about 87% were counted once. Roughly 2.8% of the sample comes from the top ten. The specimen was PBMCs or T cells enriched from blood (not recorded which). All receptors come from a woman aged 30 to 39 who had recovered from COVID-19.

The chain recombines TRBV13 with TRBJ2-1, with no clear D. Trimming stripped 6 bases from V and 4 bases from J, with 4 bases between. The CDR3 spans 11 residues. The V gene's germline CDR1 is PRHDT and CDR2 FYEKMQ (reference sequence). CDR3 region: CASRQYNEQFF. The CDR3, as DNA: TGTGCCAGCAGACAATACAATGAGCAGTTCTTC.

Written as DNA, the CDR3 is TGCGCCAGCAGCTTGGGTGGGACTAGCGGGGTAAATGAGCAGTTCTTC. Translation gives CASSLGGTSGVNEQFF. V usage is TRBV5-1 and J usage is TRBJ2-1; 13 bases line up with TRBD2. The CDR3 runs to 16 residues. V was pared by 0 bases and J by 7 bases, with 4 bases of the junction left unmatched. Germline CDR1 and CDR2: SGHRS and YFSETQ.

The genes are TRBV19 and TRBJ2-3, with D possibly matching TRBD1 (5 bases). V gave up 6 bases and J gave up 2 bases, with 12 bases separating them. The V gene's germline CDR1 is LNHDA and CDR2 SQIVND (reference sequence). This CDR3 is 14 amino acids long. CDR3 in DNA: TGTGCCAGTAGGCTCGACAGCCTCACAGATACGCAGTATTTT. Translating it yields CASRLDSLTDTQYF.

The table lists this clone with a few counts. The V call is TRBV2, the J call TRBJ1-5; 7 nucleotides match TRBD1. This CDR3 contains 15 residues. The germline V gene has CDR1 SNHLY and CDR2 FYNNEI. V trimming: 6 bases; J trimming: 1 base; junction bases outside the gene matches: 6. DNA for the CDR3: TGTGCCAGCAGAGACAGGGCGGCGAGCAATCAGCCCCAGCATTTT. Protein: CASRDRAASNQPQHF. The full variable domain, in which reference TRBV2 and TRBJ1-5 provide the parts outside the CDR3, is EPEVTQTPSHQVTQMGQEVILRCVPISNHLYFYWYRQILGQKVEFLVSFYNNEISEKSEIFDDQFSVERPDGSNFTLKIRSTKLEDSAMYFCASRDRAASNQPQHFGDGTRLSIL.

V and J are TRBV7-2 and TRBJ1-2; 8 nucleotides line up with TRBD1. J lost 6 bases, V lost 1 base, and 1 base had no gene match. CDR1 and CDR2 (germline): SGHTA, FQGNSA. The CDR3 consists of 13 residues. In DNA, the CDR3 is TGTGCCAGCAGCTTAGGACAGGGGAATGGCTACACCTTC. Its translation: CASSLGQGNGYTF. Full variable domain (rest looked up from reference TRBV7-2 and TRBJ1-2): GAGVSQSPSNKVTEKGKDVELRCDPISGHTALYWYRQSLGQGLEFLIYFQGNSAPDKSGLPSDRFSAERTGGSVSTLTIQRTQQEDSAVYLCASSLGQGNGYTFGSGTRLTVV.

V and J are TRBV7-3 and TRBJ2-3, with 13 positions matching TRBD2. Germline V gene sequence: CDR1 SGHTA, CDR2 FQGTGA. The length of the CDR3 is 21 residues. V lost 1 base and J lost 2; bases outside the gene matches: 15. The CDR3 protein is CASSLRPGLAGPDLPTDTQYF. The CDR3 DNA follows: TGTGCCAGCAGCTTAAGGCCGGGACTAGCGGGACCGGATCTACCCACAGATACGCAGTATTTT.

This clone has just one count. The chain carries TRBV6-1 and TRBJ1-2; D is unclear. From germline, CDR1 is MNHNS and CDR2 SASEGT. The CDR3 consists of 16 residues. The ends were cut back, 0 bases at V and 2 bases at J, with 13 bases in the middle. The CDR3 reads CASSEASVGINYGYTF. The CDR3 region has the DNA TGTGCCAGCAGTGAAGCGTCGGTCGGGATCAACTATGGCTACACCTTC.

This chain connects TRBV27 to TRBJ1-2; tentative D call: TRBD1 (5 bases). CDR1 and CDR2 (germline): MNHEY, SMNVEV (reference sequence). V dropped 5 bases and J dropped 7 bases, with 14 bases sitting between them. The CDR3 has 13 residues. The CDR3, as DNA: TGTGCCAGCAGTCCCCAGGGCCCCCGTGGCTACACCTTC. This codes for CASSPQGPRGYTF.

The chain is built from TRBV7-2 and TRBJ1-1; tentative D call: TRBD1 (5 bases). The CDR3 has 15 residues. Between the trimmed V and J ends, which lost 2 bases and 3 bases, there was a span of 13 bases. The germline gives CDR1 SGHTA, CDR2 FQGNSA. CDR3 loop: CASSLRQGGDTEAFF. Here the CDR3 DNA reads TGTGCCAGCAGCTTACGGCAGGGAGGGGACACTGAAGCTTTCTTT.

The rearrangement links TRBV5-1 to TRBJ2-7; 7 nucleotides align to TRBD1. Germline CDR1 and CDR2: SGHRS and YFSETQ. CDR3 length: 14 amino acids. Trimming at V came to 4 bases and at J to 2 bases, leaving 6 bases not matched to a gene. The DNA for the CDR3 is TGCGCCAGCAGCACCACAGGGGACGCCTACGAGCAGTACTTC. Its translation: CASSTTGDAYEQYF.

The chain recombines TRBV11-1 with TRBJ2-1; possibly TRBD1 for D (5 bases). This CDR3 has 14 residues. The germline gives CDR1 SGHAT, CDR2 FQDESV (reference sequence). Trimming shortened V by 2 bases and J by 0 bases, and 5 bases separated the two germline ends. CDR3 amino acids: CASSLTGSYNEQFF. CDR3 nucleotide sequence: TGTGCCAGCAGCTTAACAGGCTCCTACAATGAGCAGTTCTTC.

The chain links TRBV14 to TRBJ1-2, with D unresolved. The CDR3 has 14 amino acids. Trimming cost V 3 bases and J 4 bases, with 12 bases left between them. Germline CDR1 and CDR2: SGHDN and FVKESK. CDR3 region: CASSHDSGFYGYTF. CDR3 in DNA: TGTGCCAGCAGCCATGATTCAGGATTCTATGGCTACACCTTC. Variable domain in full (rest from reference TRBV14 and TRBJ1-2): EAGVTQFPSHSVIEKGQTVTLRCDPISGHDNLYWYRRVMGKEIKFLLHFVKESKQDESGMPNNRFLAERTGGTYSTLKVQPAELEDSGVYFCASSHDSGFYGYTFGSGTRLTVV.

V usage is TRBV4-1 and J usage is TRBJ1-1, with a weak D call TRBD1 (6 bases). Trimming cost V 1 base and J 7 bases, with 13 bases left between them. The CDR3 loop spans 14 amino acids. Germline V gene lookup returns CDR1 MGHRA and CDR2 YSYEKL. DNA for the CDR3: TGCGCCAGCAGCCAAGGGGGGGGGCTTAATGAAGCTTTCTTT. Its translation is CASSQGGGLNEAFF.

J is TRBJ1-2 and V is TRBV28, with 7 nucleotides matching TRBD1. J lost 3 bases, V lost 5 bases, and 12 bases had no gene match. This CDR3 is built from 16 residues. CDR1 MDHEN and CDR2 SYDVKM come from the germline V gene. The CDR3 is CASSVFPRQGDYGYTF. CDR3 nucleotides: TGTGCCAGCAGTGTGTTCCCTCGACAGGGAGACTATGGCTACACCTTC.

The chain combines TRBV5-8 with TRBJ1-3, with TRBD1 identical over 7 bases. The CDR3 sequence is 16 residues long. Germline V CDR1 and CDR2: SGHTS, YDEGEE. With V trimmed by 4 bases and J by 0 bases, 7 bases remained unmatched. In DNA, the CDR3 is TGTGCCAGCAGCCCTGGGACAGTGGGCTCTGGAAACACCATATATTTT. It translates to CASSPGTVGSGNTIYF.

Written as DNA, the CDR3 is TGCGCCAGCCGTGTGGACAGGCCCTCGTCACCCCTCCACTTT. Its protein is CASRVDRPSSPLHF. V gene TRBV5-1 combines with J gene TRBJ1-6, with 7 bases identical to TRBD1. Trimming at V came to 7 bases and at J to 10 bases, leaving 11 bases not matched to a gene. Germline CDR1 and CDR2: SGHRS and YFSETQ. The CDR3 is 14 amino acids.

This clone was counted a single time. The rearrangement links TRBV4-3 to TRBJ2-7; the D is unclear. V lost 0 bases and J 2 bases, leaving 11 bases between the germline ends. The CDR3 contains 15 residues. The germline V gene has CDR1 LGHNA and CDR2 YSLEER. CDR3 loop: CASSQDLHVTYEQYF. DNA for the CDR3: TGCGCCAGCAGCCAAGACTTACACGTAACCTACGAGCAGTACTTC.

This chain links TRBV7-2 with TRBJ1-6, with 8 bases fitting TRBD1. The CDR3 runs to 16 residues. Unmatched junction bases numbered 4, after V lost 6 bases and J lost 0 bases. Germline V CDR1 and CDR2: SGHTA, FQGNSA. For the CDR3, the DNA is TGTGCCAGCAGGCTAGACAGGGGCTCCTATAATTCACCCCTCCACTTT. Protein sequence: CASRLDRGSYNSPLHF.

Points on this clone: Different DNA sequences within this sample yield the same CDR3. J is TRBJ1-5 and V is TRBV3-1 (or the pseudogene TRBV3-2), with 7 bases fitting TRBD1. V shed 6 bases, J shed 4 bases, and the junction held 0 bases outside the gene matches. The CDR3 sequence is 12 residues long. CDR1 is LGHDT, CDR2 YNNKEL, per germline (reference sequence). CDR3 amino acids: CASRQGNQPQHF. As DNA, the CDR3 is TGTGCCAGCAGACAGGGGAATCAGCCCCAGCATTTT.

V gene TRBV5-1 combines with J gene TRBJ1-2; tentatively, D is TRBD1 (5 bases). Trimming stripped 0 bases from V and 3 bases from J, with 12 bases between. Germline CDR1 SGHRS, CDR2 YFSETQ. The CDR3 is 15 residues long. The CDR3 DNA is TGCGCCAGCAGCTTGGGACAGCAAGACTACTATGGCTACACCTTC. Its protein product is CASSLGQQDYYGYTF.

The genes are TRBV18 and TRBJ2-7; 10 positions match TRBD2. This CDR3 spans 15 amino acids. Germline V gene lookup returns CDR1 KGHSH and CDR2 LQKENI. J was trimmed by 4 bases and V by 2 bases; bases with no gene match: 5. The CDR3 region has the DNA TGTGCCAGCTCACCAGGGAGCGGGGGGGCGTACGAGCAGTACTTC. This sequence encodes CASSPGSGGAYEQYF.

This chain uses TRBV29-1 with TRBJ1-1, with 10 bases fitting TRBD1. V was pared by 7 bases and J by 2 bases, with 4 bases of the junction left unmatched. The CDR3 covers 13 residues. Per the germline V gene, CDR1 is SQVTM and CDR2 is ANQGSEA. This CDR3 reads CSAMTGGNTEAFF. In DNA, the CDR3 is TGCAGCGCTATGACAGGGGGCAACACTGAAGCTTTCTTT.

V and J are TRBV19 and TRBJ1-1, with TRBD1 as a possible D gene (6 bases). The length of the CDR3 is 16 residues. CDR1 and CDR2 (germline): LNHDA, SQIVND (reference sequence). V was pared by 3 bases and J by 4 bases, with 18 bases between. CDR3 region: CASSMPRKGVSTEAFF. The CDR3 nucleotides are TGTGCCAGTAGTATGCCCCGCAAGGGGGTTAGCACTGAAGCTTTCTTT.

This chain links TRBV5-4 with TRBJ1-2, with 9 bases that match TRBD1. V was clipped by 4 bases and J by 8 bases; unmatched bases: 9. The CDR3 is 14 residues long. From germline, CDR1 is SGHNT and CDR2 YYREEE (reference sequence). The CDR3 is CASSLGRTGDGYTF. The CDR3 nucleotides are TGTGCCAGCAGCCTTGGGCGGACAGGGGACGGCTACACCTTC.

The rearrangement joins TRBV13 to TRBJ1-3, with a possible D match to TRBD1 (5 bases). The CDR3 is 15 residues long. Germline CDR1 PRHDT, CDR2 FYEKMQ (reference sequence). Trimming removed 5 bases from V and 3 bases from J, with 14 bases in between. The CDR3 coding sequence is TGTGCCAGCAGCCTCCTGGGGCCAGGTGGAAACACCATATATTTT. Translation: CASSLLGPGGNTIYF.

The gene calls are TRBV4-3 and TRBJ2-7; 8 bases map to TRBD1. CDR1 LGHNA and CDR2 YSLEER come from the germline V gene. The CDR3 spans 15 residues. V lost 1 base and J lost 4; bases outside the gene matches: 6. CDR3 sequence (DNA): TGCGCCAGCAGCCAAGCGGCAGGGACAGGATACGAGCAGTACTTC. Protein sequence: CASSQAAGTGYEQYF.

The CDR3 loop reads CASSSTWDRGHTEAFF. The DNA for the CDR3 is TGTGCCAGCAGCTCCACTTGGGACAGGGGGCACACTGAAGCTTTCTTT. V gene TRBV7-2 combines with J gene TRBJ1-1; 12 bases map to TRBD1. CDR1 is SGHTA and CDR2 is FQGNSA in the germline V gene. V dropped 4 bases and J dropped 3; count of bases not matched to a gene: 6. This CDR3 has 16 residues.